What follows are 24 T cell receptor beta chains derived from one specimen sequenced in a study of T cells in localized non-small cell lung cancer. Sequenced by immunoSEQ multiplex PCR; TCRdb stores in-frame clones only, minus some. Of more than 8,000 clones listed, about 90% are singletons. The sample consisted of peripheral blood, taken before any cancer treatment. All receptors derive from a male donor aged 60 or over with stage III squamous cell lung carcinoma.

The V call is TRBV7-9, the J call TRBJ1-6; no firm D call. With 4 bases removed from V and 13 bases from J, the gap between germline ends came to 8 bases. This CDR3 has 11 residues. Germline lookup yields CDR1 SEHNR and CDR2 FQNEAQ (reference sequence). This chain's CDR3 is CASSWNGPLHF. CDR3 coding DNA: TGTGCCAGCAGCTGGAACGGGCCCCTCCACTTT.

This clone was observed a few times. The CDR3 here is CASSLAGSPGETQYF. Written as DNA, the CDR3 is TGCGCCAGCAGCTTGGCGGGCTCTCCCGGGGAGACCCAGTACTTC. The chain combines TRBV5-1 with TRBJ2-5; D call uncertain. CDR1 is SGHRS, CDR2 YFSETQ, per germline. The CDR3 has 15 residues. V gave up 0 bases and J gave up 5 bases, with 14 bases separating them.

This clone was recorded only once. The chain links TRBV2 to TRBJ2-3, with TRBD2 identical over 9 bases. The J segment lost 5 bases and the V segment lost 8 bases, leaving 11 bases of the junction unmatched. Germline CDR1 is SNHLY and CDR2 is FYNNEI. There are 15 residues in the CDR3. The CDR3 region is CASYQASGDVDTQYF. DNA of the CDR3: TGTGCCAGCTATCAGGCTAGCGGGGACGTAGATACGCAGTATTTT.

The rearrangement uses TRBV7-9 and TRBJ2-5, with 7 bases that match TRBD1. The CDR3 consists of 13 residues. Trimming took 5 bases from V and 1 from J; bases not matched to a gene: 1. Germline assignment: CDR1 SEHNR and CDR2 FQNEAQ (reference sequence). The CDR3 nucleotides are TGTGCCAGCAGCCCAGGGGGCCAAGAGACCCAGTACTTC. Translating gives CASSPGGQETQYF.

The chain couples TRBV27 to TRBJ1-5, with 9 bases fitting TRBD1. This CDR3 comprises 18 residues. After removal of 4 bases from V and 5 bases from J, the junction contained 15 bases not matched to a gene. Looked up from germline, CDR1 is MNHEY and CDR2 is SMNVEV (reference sequence). This chain's CDR3 is CASSSGQGFGGIDQPQHF. CDR3 sequence (DNA): TGTGCCAGCAGTTCGGGACAGGGTTTTGGTGGAATAGATCAGCCCCAGCATTTT.

The V and J genes are TRBV5-1 and TRBJ2-5; tentative D call: TRBD1 (5 bases). The CDR3 runs to 14 residues. Germline assignment: CDR1 SGHRS and CDR2 YFSETQ. The ends were cut back, 1 base at V and 2 bases at J, with 9 bases in the middle. The DNA for the CDR3 is TGCGCCAGCAGCTTGAGAACAGGACAAGAGACCCAGTACTTC. This translates into CASSLRTGQETQYF.

V usage is TRBV2 and J usage is TRBJ2-7; D uncertain. The CDR3 is made up of 13 amino acids. Looked up from germline, CDR1 is SNHLY and CDR2 is FYNNEI. The V gene lost 7 bases and the J gene lost 0 bases, with 10 bases spanning the gap. CDR3 region: CASNPRRSYEQYF. In DNA form, the CDR3 reads TGTGCCAGCAATCCGAGACGCTCCTACGAGCAGTACTTC.

There are a few counts of this clone. The CDR3 DNA is TGTGCCAGCAGCGTAGAACCAGGGCCTTTATATCAGCCCCAGCATTTT. Protein: CASSVEPGPLYQPQHF. The chain carries TRBV9 and TRBJ1-5, with D perhaps matching TRBD1 (5 bases). The CDR3 extends over 16 amino acids. The germline V gene encodes CDR1 SGDLS and CDR2 YYNGEE. Trimming took 0 bases from V and 5 from J, leaving 15 bases between them. Using reference TRBV9 and TRBJ1-5 for the parts outside the CDR3, the full variable domain is DSGVTQTPKHLITATGQRVTLRCSPRSGDLSVYWYQQSLDQGLQFLIQYYNGEERAKGNILERFSAQQFPDLHSELNLSSLELGDSALYFCASSVEPGPLYQPQHFGDGTRLSIL.

This clone was seen a few times. The V call is TRBV30, the J call TRBJ1-1; D may be TRBD1 (6 bases). This CDR3 comprises 14 residues. Germline loops: CDR1 GTSNPN, CDR2 SVGIG (reference sequence). Trimming left V 3 bases short and J 4 bases short, with 15 bases between. This CDR3 is CAWSRNHRVTEAFF. The CDR3 DNA follows: TGTGCCTGGAGCCGTAATCACAGGGTCACTGAAGCTTTCTTT. Full variable domain (rest looked up from reference TRBV30 and TRBJ1-1): SQTIHQWPATLVQPVGSPLSLECTVEGTSNPNLYWYRQAAGRGLQLLFYSVGIGQISSEVPQNLSASRPQDRQFILSSKKLLLSDSGFYLCAWSRNHRVTEAFFGQGTRLTVV.

V is TRBV7-3 and J is TRBJ2-1; no clear D gene. V shed 1 base and J shed 4 bases, with 5 bases lying between them. The CDR3 spans 13 residues. The germline V gene has CDR1 SGHTA and CDR2 FQGTGA. The CDR3 protein is CASSLSLYNEQFF. CDR3 coding DNA: TGTGCCAGCAGCTTAAGTTTATACAATGAGCAGTTCTTC.

The DNA for the CDR3 is TGTGCCAGCAGTTTATCACCCTCCGGGACACCGGGTGGCTACACCTTC. Translating gives CASSLSPSGTPGGYTF. The chain combines TRBV27 with TRBJ1-2, with D perhaps matching TRBD1 (6 bases). CDR3 length equals 16 residues. V was trimmed by 0 bases and J by 7 bases, leaving 18 bases between them. Looked up from germline, CDR1 is MNHEY and CDR2 is SMNVEV (reference sequence).

In its sample, this clone was seen once. The rearrangement joins TRBV4-2 to TRBJ2-3; 9 nucleotides line up with TRBD2. Germline trimming cut 0 bases from V and 0 bases from J; bases unmatched to any gene: 16. Per germline, CDR1 LGHNA and CDR2 YNFKEQ. This CDR3 region has 21 residues. CDR3 residues: CASSQDVILAGTFGSTDTQYF. In nucleotides, the CDR3 is TGTGCCAGCAGCCAAGATGTTATCCTAGCGGGGACCTTTGGTAGCACAGATACGCAGTATTTT.

This chain connects TRBV11-2 to TRBJ1-2; D may be TRBD1 (6 bases). Germline values: CDR1 SGHAT, CDR2 FQNNGV. The length of the CDR3 is 16 residues. The V end was cut by 2 bases, the J end by 8 bases, with 21 bases between. CDR3 nucleotide sequence: TGTGCCAGCAGCTTATATGTTTCCCCCAGGGGTGAGGGCTACACCTTC. Its translation: CASSLYVSPRGEGYTF.

The table lists this clone with a count of one. The rearrangement links TRBV5-8 to TRBJ1-2, with a tentative D call TRBD1 (5 bases). Germline assignment: CDR1 SGHTS and CDR2 YDEGEE. V lost 0 bases and J lost 7, with 10 bases in between. This CDR3 comprises 13 residues. The CDR3 sequence: CASSLGGSGGYTF. The CDR3 coding sequence is TGTGCCAGCAGCTTGGGGGGGTCGGGTGGCTACACCTTC.

This chain connects TRBV6-5 to TRBJ2-5; TRBD1 matches at 7 bases. Germline V gene sequence: CDR1 MNHEY, CDR2 SVGAGI. Trimming took 4 bases from V and 5 from J; bases not matched to a gene: 13. This CDR3 has 16 amino acids. The CDR3 sequence: CASSSPLAGGYETQYF. CDR3 coding DNA: TGTGCCAGCAGTTCGCCTTTGGCAGGGGGTTATGAGACCCAGTACTTC.

This sequence joins TRBV7-8 and TRBJ2-7, with D possibly matching TRBD2 (5 bases). This CDR3 is built from 14 residues. CDR1 is SGHVS and CDR2 is FQNEAQ in the germline V gene. V gave up 5 bases and J gave up 2 bases, with 13 bases separating them. The CDR3 DNA follows: TGTGCCAGCAGCCCAAGCACCGGGGCCTACGAGCAGTACTTC. It is translated as CASSPSTGAYEQYF. Full variable domain (outside the CDR3, taken from reference TRBV7-8 and TRBJ2-7): GAGVSQSPRYKVAKRGQDVALRCDPISGHVSLFWYQQALGQGPEFLTYFQNEAQLDKSGLPSDRFFAERPEGSVSTLKIQRTQQEDSAVYLCASSPSTGAYEQYFGPGTRLTVT.

The chain recombines TRBV5-1 with TRBJ1-1; D is uncertain. The germline V gene encodes CDR1 SGHRS and CDR2 YFSETQ. The ends were cut back, 0 bases at V and 7 bases at J, with 16 bases in the middle. The CDR3 runs to 15 residues. This CDR3 reads CASSLAGAGNDEAFF. The CDR3 DNA is TGCGCCAGCAGCTTGGCGGGCGCCGGGAACGATGAAGCTTTCTTT.

The CDR3 DNA reads as TGTGCCAGCAGTACCCTGACCGTGCAAGAGACCCAGTACTTC. Its translation is CASSTLTVQETQYF. V gene TRBV28 combines with J gene TRBJ2-5; D is unclear. The germline V and J ends were trimmed by 5 bases and 2 bases, with 12 bases remaining between them. This CDR3 is built from 14 residues. From germline, CDR1 is MDHEN and CDR2 SYDVKM.

Concerning this clone: Without the conserved terminal phenylalanine or tryptophan, this CDR3 likely stems from a read error. The rearrangement joins TRBV7-9 to TRBJ1-6; 8 nucleotides line up with TRBD1. Germline V gives CDR1 SEHNR, CDR2 FQNEAQ (reference sequence). This CDR3 has 16 amino acids. Unmatched junction bases numbered 13, after V lost 5 bases and J lost 10 bases. CDR3 bases: TGTGCCAGCAGCCGACTCCTTGGACAGGGAGGCTCACCCCTCCACCTT. The encoded protein is CASSRLLGQGGSPLHL.

The chain carries TRBV6-1 and TRBJ1-5; D call uncertain. V was cut by 4 bases and J by 0 bases, with 7 bases left in between. Per the germline V gene, CDR1 is MNHNS and CDR2 is SASEGT. The CDR3 has 14 amino acids. As DNA, the CDR3 is TGTGCCAGCAGTGCGTTGAGTAGCAATCAGCCCCAGCATTTT. It encodes CASSALSSNQPQHF.

V and J are TRBV4-3 and TRBJ2-1; 12 nucleotides match TRBD2. V shed 0 bases, J shed 10 bases, and the junction held 10 bases outside the gene matches. The CDR3 totals 17 residues. From germline, CDR1 is LGHNA and CDR2 YSLEER. DNA of the CDR3: TGCGCCAGCAGCCAAGATCCGGGGCTAGCGGGGGGGTTAGAGCAGTTCTTC. Its protein is CASSQDPGLAGGLEQFF.

The gene calls are TRBV2 and TRBJ2-2; D uncertain. The CDR3 length is 14 residues. From germline, CDR1 is SNHLY and CDR2 FYNNEI. V gave up 2 bases and J gave up 9 bases, with 13 bases separating them. The CDR3 loop reads CASSEQEEPRELFF. The CDR3 coding sequence is TGTGCCAGCAGTGAACAGGAAGAACCCAGGGAGCTGTTTTTT.

V gene TRBV19 combines with J gene TRBJ2-5; D not certain. The V and J ends lost 3 bases and 4 bases respectively, with 9 bases between them. CDR1 and CDR2 from the germline V gene are LNHDA and SQIVND (reference sequence). The CDR3 spans 13 residues. CDR3 region: CASSIGLGETQYF. The DNA of the CDR3 is TGTGCCAGTAGTATTGGTTTAGGAGAGACCCAGTACTTC.

This rearrangement joins TRBV11-2 to TRBJ2-1, with 7 bases matching TRBD2. This CDR3 contains 17 residues. J gave up 0 bases and V 1 base, and 6 bases lay outside the gene matches. The germline V gene has CDR1 SGHAT and CDR2 FQNNGV. CDR3 sequence (DNA): TGTGCCAGCAGCTTAGCAGCGGGGTTAAGCTCCTACAATGAGCAGTTCTTC. Translated, it gives CASSLAAGLSSYNEQFF. Together with reference TRBV11-2 and TRBJ2-1, the CDR3 gives the full variable domain: EAGVAQSPRYKIIEKRQSVAFWCNPISGHATLYWYQQILGQGPKLLIQFQNNGVVDDSQLPKDRFSAERLKGVDSTLKIQPAKLEDSAVYLCASSLAAGLSSYNEQFFGPGTRLTVL.